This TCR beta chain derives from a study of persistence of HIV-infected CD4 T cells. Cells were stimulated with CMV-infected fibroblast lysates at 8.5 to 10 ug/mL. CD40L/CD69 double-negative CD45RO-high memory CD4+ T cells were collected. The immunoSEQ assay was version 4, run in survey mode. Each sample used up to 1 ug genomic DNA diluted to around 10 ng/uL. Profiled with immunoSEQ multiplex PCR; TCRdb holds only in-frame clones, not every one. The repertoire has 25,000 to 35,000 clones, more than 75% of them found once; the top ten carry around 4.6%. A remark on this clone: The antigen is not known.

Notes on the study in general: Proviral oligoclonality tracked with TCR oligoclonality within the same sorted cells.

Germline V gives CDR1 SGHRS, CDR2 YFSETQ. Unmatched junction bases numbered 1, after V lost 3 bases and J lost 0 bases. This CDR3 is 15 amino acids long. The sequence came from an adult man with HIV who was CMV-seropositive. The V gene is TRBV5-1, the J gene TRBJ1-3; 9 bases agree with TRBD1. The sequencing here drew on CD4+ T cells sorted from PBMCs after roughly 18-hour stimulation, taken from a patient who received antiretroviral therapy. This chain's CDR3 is CASSWTGVSGNTIYF. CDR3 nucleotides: TGCGCCAGCAGCTGGACAGGGGTCTCTGGAAACACCATATATTTT.